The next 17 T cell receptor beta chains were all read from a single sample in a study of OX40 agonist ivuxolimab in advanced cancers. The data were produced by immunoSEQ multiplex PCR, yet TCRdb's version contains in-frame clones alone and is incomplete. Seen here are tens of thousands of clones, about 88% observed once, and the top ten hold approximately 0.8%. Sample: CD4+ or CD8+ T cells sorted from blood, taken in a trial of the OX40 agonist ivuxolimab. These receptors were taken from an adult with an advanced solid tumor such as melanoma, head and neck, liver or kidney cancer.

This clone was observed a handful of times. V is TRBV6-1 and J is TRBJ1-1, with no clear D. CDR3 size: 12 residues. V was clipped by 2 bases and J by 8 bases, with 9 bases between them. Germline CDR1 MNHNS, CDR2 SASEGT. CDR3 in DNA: TGTGCCAGCAGTGAACGCAGGTTAGAAGCTTTCTTT. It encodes CASSERRLEAFF.

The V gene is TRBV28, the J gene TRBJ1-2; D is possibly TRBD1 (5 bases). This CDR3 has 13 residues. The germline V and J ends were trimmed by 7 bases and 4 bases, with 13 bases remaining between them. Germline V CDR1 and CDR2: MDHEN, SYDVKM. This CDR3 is CASKIGTAYGYTF. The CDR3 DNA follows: TGTGCCAGCAAGATTGGGACGGCCTATGGCTACACCTTC.

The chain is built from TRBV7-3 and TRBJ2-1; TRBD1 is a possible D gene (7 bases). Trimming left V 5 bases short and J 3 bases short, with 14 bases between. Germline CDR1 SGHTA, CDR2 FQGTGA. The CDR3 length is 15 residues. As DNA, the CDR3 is TGTGCCAGCAGCGCGGGACAGTGGGGCTACAATGAGCAGTTCTTC. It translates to CASSAGQWGYNEQFF.

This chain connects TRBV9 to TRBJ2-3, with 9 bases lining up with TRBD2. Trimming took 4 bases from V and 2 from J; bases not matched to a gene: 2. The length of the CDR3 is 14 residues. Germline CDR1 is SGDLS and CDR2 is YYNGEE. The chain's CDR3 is CASSKGLATDTQYF. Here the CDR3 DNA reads TGTGCCAGCAGCAAGGGACTAGCCACAGATACGCAGTATTTT. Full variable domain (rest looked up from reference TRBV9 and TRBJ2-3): DSGVTQTPKHLITATGQRVTLRCSPRSGDLSVYWYQQSLDQGLQFLIQYYNGEERAKGNILERFSAQQFPDLHSELNLSSLELGDSALYFCASSKGLATDTQYFGPGTRLTVL.

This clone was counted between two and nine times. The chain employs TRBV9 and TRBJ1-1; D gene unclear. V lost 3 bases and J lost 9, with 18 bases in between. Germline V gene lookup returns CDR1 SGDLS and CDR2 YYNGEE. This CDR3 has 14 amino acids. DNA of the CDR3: TGTGCCAGCAGCGCCTCAACGTCGACCGGACAAGCTTTCTTT. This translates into CASSASTSTGQAFF.

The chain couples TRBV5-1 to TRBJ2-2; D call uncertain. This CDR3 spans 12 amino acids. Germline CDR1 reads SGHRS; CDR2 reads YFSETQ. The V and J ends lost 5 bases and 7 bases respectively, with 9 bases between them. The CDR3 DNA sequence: TGCGCCAGCAGTACGGATATCGGGGAGCTGTTTTTT. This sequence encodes CASSTDIGELFF.

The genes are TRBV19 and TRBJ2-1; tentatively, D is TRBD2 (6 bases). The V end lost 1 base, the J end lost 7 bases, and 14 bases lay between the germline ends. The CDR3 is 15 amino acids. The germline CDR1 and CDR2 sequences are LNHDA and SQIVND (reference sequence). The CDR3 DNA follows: TGTGCCAGTAGTATAGGGGGAGGCAAGGGGAATGAGCAGTTCTTC. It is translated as CASSIGGGKGNEQFF.

CDR3 DNA sequence: TGTGCCAGCAGCCCGTTAACTAGCGGGGGGGAAACTGCCTACAATGAGCAGTTCTTC. Amino acids: CASSPLTSGGETAYNEQFF. This chain connects TRBV13 to TRBJ2-1; TRBD2 aligns across 13 bases. Per germline, CDR1 PRHDT and CDR2 FYEKMQ (reference sequence). Trimming removed 5 bases from V and 2 bases from J; junction bases left unmatched: 12. The CDR3 covers 19 residues.

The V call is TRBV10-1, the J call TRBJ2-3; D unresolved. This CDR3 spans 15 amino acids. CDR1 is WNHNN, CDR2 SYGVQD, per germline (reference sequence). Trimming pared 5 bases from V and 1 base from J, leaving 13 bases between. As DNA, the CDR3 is TGCGCCAGCAGTAAGCAGTACCGAGGCACAGATACGCAGTATTTT. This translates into CASSKQYRGTDTQYF.

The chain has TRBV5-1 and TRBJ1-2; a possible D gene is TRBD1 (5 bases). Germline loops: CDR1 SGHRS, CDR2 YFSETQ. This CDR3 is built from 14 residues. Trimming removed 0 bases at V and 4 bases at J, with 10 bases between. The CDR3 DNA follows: TGCGCCAGCAGCTTGGGAGGGGCACGCTATGGCTACACCTTC. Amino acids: CASSLGGARYGYTF.

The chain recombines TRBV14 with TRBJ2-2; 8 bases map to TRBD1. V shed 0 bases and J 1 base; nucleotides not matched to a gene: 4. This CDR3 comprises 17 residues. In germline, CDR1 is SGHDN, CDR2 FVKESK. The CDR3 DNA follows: TGTGCCAGCAGCCAAGATCAGGGGGCAGTGAACACCGGGGAGCTGTTTTTT. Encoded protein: CASSQDQGAVNTGELFF. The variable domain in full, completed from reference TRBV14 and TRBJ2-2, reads EAGVTQFPSHSVIEKGQTVTLRCDPISGHDNLYWYRRVMGKEIKFLLHFVKESKQDESGMPNNRFLAERTGGTYSTLKVQPAELEDSGVYFCASSQDQGAVNTGELFFGEGSRLTVL.

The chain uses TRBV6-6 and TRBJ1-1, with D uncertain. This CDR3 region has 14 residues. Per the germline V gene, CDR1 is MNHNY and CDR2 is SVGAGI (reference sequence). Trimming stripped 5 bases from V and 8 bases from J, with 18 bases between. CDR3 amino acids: CASSTSGPTSEAFF. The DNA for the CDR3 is TGTGCCAGCAGTACATCTGGTCCAACATCGGAAGCTTTCTTT.

The CDR3 region is CASSEPRGRPGELFF. The CDR3 coding sequence is TGTGCCAGCAGTGAACCCAGGGGGAGGCCCGGGGAGCTGTTTTTT. The J gene is TRBJ2-2, the V gene TRBV6-1; D perhaps matches TRBD1 (7 bases). The CDR3 runs to 15 residues. V lost 2 bases and J lost 6, with 13 bases in between. In germline, CDR1 is MNHNS, CDR2 SASEGT.

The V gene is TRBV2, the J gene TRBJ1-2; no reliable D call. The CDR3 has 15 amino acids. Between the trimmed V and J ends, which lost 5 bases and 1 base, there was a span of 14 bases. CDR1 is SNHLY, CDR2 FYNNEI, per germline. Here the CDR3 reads CASSQFKQFNYGYTF. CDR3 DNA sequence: TGTGCCAGCAGTCAATTTAAACAGTTTAACTATGGCTACACCTTC.

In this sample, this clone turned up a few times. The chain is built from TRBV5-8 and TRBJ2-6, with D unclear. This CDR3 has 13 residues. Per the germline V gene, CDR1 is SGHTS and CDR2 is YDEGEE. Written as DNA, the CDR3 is TGTGCACAAGGGCCTTATGGGGCCAACGTCCTGACTTTC. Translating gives CAQGPYGANVLTF.

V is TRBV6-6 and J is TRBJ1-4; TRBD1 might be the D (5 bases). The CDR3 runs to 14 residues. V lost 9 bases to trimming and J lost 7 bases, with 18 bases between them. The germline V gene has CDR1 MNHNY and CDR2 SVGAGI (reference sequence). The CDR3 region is CASREQARFEKLFF. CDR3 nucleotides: TGTGCCAGTCGAGAACAGGCGAGGTTTGAAAAACTGTTTTTT.

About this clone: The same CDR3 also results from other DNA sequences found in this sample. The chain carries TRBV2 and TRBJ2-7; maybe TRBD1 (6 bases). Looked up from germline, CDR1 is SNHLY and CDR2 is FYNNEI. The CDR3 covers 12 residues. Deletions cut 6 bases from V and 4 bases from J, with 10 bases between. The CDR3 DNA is TGTGCCAGCAGCGACCAGGGGTACGAGCAGTACTTC. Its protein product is CASSDQGYEQYF.